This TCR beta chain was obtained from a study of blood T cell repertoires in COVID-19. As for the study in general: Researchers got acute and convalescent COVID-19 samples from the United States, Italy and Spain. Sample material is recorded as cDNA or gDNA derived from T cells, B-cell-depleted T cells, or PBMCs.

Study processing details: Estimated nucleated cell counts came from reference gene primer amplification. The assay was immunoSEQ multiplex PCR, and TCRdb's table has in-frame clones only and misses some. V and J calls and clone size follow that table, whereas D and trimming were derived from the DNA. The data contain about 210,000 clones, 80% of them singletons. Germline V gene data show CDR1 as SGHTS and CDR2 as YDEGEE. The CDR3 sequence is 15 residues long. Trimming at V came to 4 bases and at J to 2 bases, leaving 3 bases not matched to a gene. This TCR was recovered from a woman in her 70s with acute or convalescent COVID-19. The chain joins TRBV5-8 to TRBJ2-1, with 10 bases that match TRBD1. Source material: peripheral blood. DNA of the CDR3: TGTGCCAGCAGCGGGACAGGGGCGACCTACAATGAGCAGTTCTTC. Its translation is CASSGTGATYNEQFF. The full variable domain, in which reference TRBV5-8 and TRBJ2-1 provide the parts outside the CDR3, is EAGVTQSPTHLIKTRGQQATLRCSPISGHTSVYWYQQALGLGLQFLLWYDEGEERNRGNFPPRFSGRQFPNYSSELNVNALELEDSALYLCASSGTGATYNEQFFGPGTRLTVL.